The 14 T cell receptor beta chains below come from one sample, sequenced in a study of T cell responses to AZD1222 COVID-19 vaccine. Sequencing was performed with immunoSEQ multiplex PCR; in TCRdb, only in-frame clones are kept and a portion is missing. The sample contains about 140,000 clones, roughly 90% of which appear only once. The specimen comprised peripheral blood, sampled on day 0 of AZD1222 vaccination. These receptors all come from an adult in good health.

CDR3 bases: TGCGCCAGCAGTGAGGCGGCAAACCCATACGAGCAGTACTTC. Its protein is CASSEAANPYEQYF. The V and J genes are TRBV10-2 and TRBJ2-7; the D is unclear. Germline CDR1 WSHSY, CDR2 SAAADI. This CDR3 has 14 amino acids. Trimming pared 2 bases from V and 4 bases from J, leaving 12 bases between.

The V call is TRBV9, the J call TRBJ2-6; a possible D gene is TRBD2 (6 bases). Deletions cut 0 bases from V and 0 bases from J, with 13 bases between. Germline V gives CDR1 SGDLS, CDR2 YYNGEE. The CDR3 runs to 18 residues. The CDR3 loop is CASSVAGLSDSGANVLTF. Written as DNA, the CDR3 is TGTGCCAGCAGCGTAGCGGGACTTAGCGACTCTGGGGCCAACGTCCTGACTTTC.

The rearrangement links TRBV2 to TRBJ2-3; possibly TRBD1 for D (5 bases). The CDR3 is 16 amino acids. V lost 0 bases and J 4 bases, leaving 14 bases between the germline ends. The germline V gene encodes CDR1 SNHLY and CDR2 FYNNEI. As DNA, the CDR3 is TGTGCCAGCAGTGAAGCGCTTTCTAAAGGGGCAGATACGCAGTATTTT. Protein product: CASSEALSKGADTQYF.

The chain has TRBV11-2 and TRBJ1-2; 7 bases map to TRBD1. Germline-derived CDR1 and CDR2 are SGHAT and FQNNGV. The V and J ends lost 3 bases and 1 base, in that order; junction bases with no gene match: 11. This CDR3 contains 17 residues. CDR3 sequence: CASSFGGTGVNNYGYTF. The CDR3 DNA reads as TGTGCCAGCAGCTTCGGTGGAACAGGGGTTAATAACTATGGCTACACCTTC.

The V call is TRBV27, the J call TRBJ2-2; D remains unclear. CDR3 length equals 14 residues. Trimming took off 5 bases at V and 3 bases at J, with 10 bases between the two ends. Germline values: CDR1 MNHEY, CDR2 SMNVEV (reference sequence). CDR3 in amino acids: CASSHGPYTGELFF. The CDR3 DNA reads TGTGCCAGCAGTCACGGACCATACACCGGGGAGCTGTTTTTT.

A single count supports this clone. This rearrangement joins TRBV30 to TRBJ1-4; D unclear. The CDR3 length is 13 residues. With 4 bases removed from V and 7 bases from J, the gap between germline ends came to 13 bases. CDR1 is GTSNPN, CDR2 SVGIG, per germline (reference sequence). The DNA for the CDR3 is TGTGCCTGGACGAGTTTTTCTACTGAAAAACTGTTTTTT. Translation gives CAWTSFSTEKLFF.

The chain uses TRBV24-1 and TRBJ1-2; D unresolved. V shed 2 bases and J shed 8 bases, with 14 bases lying between them. This CDR3 is 14 amino acids long. Germline loops: CDR1 KGHDR, CDR2 SFDVKD. CDR3 nucleotide sequence: TGTGCCACCAGTGATTCCCGGACTGCTGGCGGCTACACCTTC. This translates into CATSDSRTAGGYTF.

V usage is TRBV5-1 and J usage is TRBJ2-5; TRBD2 matches 9 bases. Germline V gene data show CDR1 as SGHRS and CDR2 as YFSETQ. Trimming removed 3 bases from V and 5 bases from J; junction bases left unmatched: 14. The CDR3 covers 17 residues. CDR3 in DNA: TGCGCCAGCAGCTCGGGCGGCGGGAGGGCCGGTCGGGAGACCCAGTACTTC. It specifies CASSSGGGRAGRETQYF.

The chain recombines TRBV19 with TRBJ2-1, with TRBD2 identical over 15 bases. There are 20 residues in the CDR3. CDR1 and CDR2 (germline): LNHDA, SQIVND (reference sequence). Germline trimming cut 1 base from V and 0 bases from J; bases unmatched to any gene: 7. The CDR3 region is CASSIVGLAGGISSYNEQFF. CDR3 in DNA: TGTGCCAGTAGTATAGTGGGACTAGCGGGAGGAATAAGCTCCTACAATGAGCAGTTCTTC.

The CDR3: CASSSRGLVDEQFF. CDR3 bases: TGTGCCAGCAGTTCCCGGGGCCTGGTCGATGAGCAGTTCTTC. The V call is TRBV6-5, the J call TRBJ2-1; D tentatively fits TRBD1 or TRBD2 (5 bases each). The CDR3 loop spans 14 amino acids. V gave up 4 bases and J gave up 8 bases, with 15 bases separating them. The germline CDR1 and CDR2 sequences are MNHEY and SVGAGI.

The chain recombines TRBV28 with TRBJ2-3; no reliable D call. The CDR3 runs 12 residues. Per the germline V gene, CDR1 is MDHEN and CDR2 is SYDVKM. V dropped 8 bases and J dropped 5 bases, with 11 bases sitting between them. The CDR3 here is CASRPPKDTQYF. DNA for the CDR3: TGTGCCAGCCGCCCCCCGAAAGATACGCAGTATTTT.

This clone was detected only once. V is TRBV12-3 or TRBV12-4 and J is TRBJ1-6; D unresolved. Trimming removed 3 bases at V and 10 bases at J, with 10 bases between. This CDR3 comprises 13 residues. CDR3 region: CASSFDQPSPLHF. The CDR3 DNA reads as TGTGCCAGCAGTTTTGATCAGCCCTCACCCCTCCACTTT.

The gene calls are TRBV5-1 and TRBJ2-7; 12 nucleotides align to TRBD2. Germline lookup yields CDR1 SGHRS and CDR2 YFSETQ. V was clipped by 3 bases and J by 7 bases; unmatched bases: 17. The CDR3 runs 18 residues. CDR3 residues: CASSSGQGTSGRISEQYF. Written as DNA, the CDR3 is TGCGCCAGCAGCTCGGGACAGGGAACTAGCGGGAGGATTTCAGAGCAGTACTTC.

The rearrangement joins TRBV3-1 (or the pseudogene TRBV3-2) to TRBJ1-1, with D possibly matching TRBD1 (5 bases). V dropped 4 bases and J dropped 3 bases, with 6 bases sitting between them. CDR1 and CDR2 from the germline V gene are LGHDT and YNNKEL (reference sequence). There are 12 residues in the CDR3. The CDR3 protein is CASSPRDTEAFF. Written as DNA, the CDR3 is TGTGCCAGCAGCCCCAGGGACACTGAAGCTTTCTTT.